The 11 T cell receptor beta chains presented below share a single source sample, sequenced in a study of neurological immune-mediated disorders. TCRdb reprocessed the 5' RACE reads with MiXCR, giving one entry per CDR3 protein. This sample has about 44,000 distinct CDR3 sequences; around a fifth occur once, and the top ten carry approximately 4.2%. Specified time point: technical triplicate 3. Sample: PBMCs. The receptors originated from a man in his sixties with HTLV-1-associated myelopathy (HAM/TSP).

This clonotype was found many times. The chain uses TRBV5-1 and TRBJ2-6, with D possibly TRBD2 on 5 matching bases. Trimming removed 0 bases from V and 2 bases from J, with 12 bases in between. The CDR3 totals 17 residues. Per the germline V gene, CDR1 is SGHRS and CDR2 is YFSETQ. This chain's CDR3 is CASSLDPSGTGANVLTF. CDR3 coding DNA: TGCGCCAGCAGCTTGGACCCCTCGGGGACTGGGGCCAACGTCCTGACTTTC.

Ten or more counts support this clonotype. V gene TRBV7-9 combines with J gene TRBJ1-1, with D hard to call. Germline V gene sequence: CDR1 SEHNR, CDR2 FQNEAQ (reference sequence). The CDR3 has 12 amino acids. V was clipped by 6 bases and J by 3 bases, with 8 bases between them. The CDR3 is CASSYQDTEAFF. CDR3 nucleotides: TGTGCCAGCAGTTACCAGGACACTGAAGCTTTCTTT.

This clonotype has a handful of counts. The V gene is TRBV18, the J gene TRBJ2-7, with D perhaps matching TRBD1 (5 bases). The CDR3 is 13 residues long. Germline CDR1 KGHSH, CDR2 LQKENI. V was cut by 5 bases and J by 3 bases, with 11 bases left in between. Here the CDR3 reads CASSASRGYEQYF. The CDR3 coding sequence is TGTGCCAGCTCAGCCAGTAGGGGCTACGAGCAGTACTTC.

At least ten counts were recorded for this clonotype. V is TRBV5-1 and J is TRBJ2-7; no firm D call. The CDR3 covers 11 residues. CDR1 is SGHRS, CDR2 YFSETQ, per germline. Trimming shortened V by 4 bases and J by 4 bases, and 6 bases separated the two germline ends. The CDR3 sequence: CASSDGYEQYF. DNA for the CDR3: TGCGCCAGCAGCGACGGGTACGAGCAGTACTTC.

Concerning this clonotype itself: A read error may explain this, as a much larger clone is one base away. The chain has TRBV27 and TRBJ2-7; 15 nucleotides align to TRBD2. CDR1 MNHEY and CDR2 SMNVEV come from the germline V gene (reference sequence). CDR3 length equals 20 residues. The junction had 19 bases not matched to a gene; V was cut back by 4 bases and J by 6 bases. CDR3 in DNA: TGTGCCAGCAGTTCACGCAAGGGTTGGACTAGCGGGAGGGAAGGGGGCGAGCAGTACTTC. As protein: CASSSRKGWTSGREGGEQYF.

This clonotype appeared many times. The V and J genes are TRBV27 and TRBJ2-2; 13 nucleotides align to TRBD2. The CDR3 sequence is 18 residues long. V lost 4 bases to trimming and J lost 8 bases; unmatched junction nucleotides: 13. In germline, CDR1 is MNHEY, CDR2 SMNVEV (reference sequence). CDR3: CASSSFGGTSGTGGELFF. The CDR3 bases are TGTGCCAGCAGTTCTTTCGGGGGGACTAGCGGGACAGGTGGGGAGCTGTTTTTT.

This chain joins TRBV5-1 and TRBJ2-7, with a weak D call TRBD2 (6 bases). The CDR3 covers 13 residues. The V end was cut by 3 bases, the J end by 0 bases, with 7 bases between. Germline V gene sequence: CDR1 SGHRS, CDR2 YFSETQ. The CDR3 bases are TGCGCCAGCAGCTCGACTAGCTCCTACGAGCAGTACTTC. Amino acids: CASSSTSSYEQYF.

This clonotype has at least ten counts. The rearrangement links TRBV5-1 to TRBJ2-1; 7 bases agree with TRBD1. V trimming: 5 bases; J trimming: 0 bases; junction bases outside the gene matches: 5. The CDR3 extends over 15 amino acids. CDR1 SGHRS and CDR2 YFSETQ come from the germline V gene. The CDR3 is CASSRDSSSYNEQFF. DNA of the CDR3: TGCGCCAGCAGTCGGGACAGCAGCTCCTACAATGAGCAGTTCTTC.

This clonotype was counted ten times or more. The chain carries TRBV5-1 and TRBJ2-7, with a tentative D call TRBD1 (6 bases). Germline V gene lookup returns CDR1 SGHRS and CDR2 YFSETQ. Trimming pared 2 bases from V and 3 bases from J, leaving 12 bases between. This CDR3 has 14 residues. The chain's CDR3 is CASSFSGQLYEQYF. The CDR3, as DNA: TGCGCCAGCAGCTTTTCAGGACAGCTCTACGAGCAGTACTTC.

CDR3 sequence (DNA): TGTGCCAGCAGTTCGGAGACAGGGCCCTACGAGCAGTACTTC. It translates to CASSSETGPYEQYF. The chain carries TRBV12-3 or TRBV12-4 and TRBJ2-7, with 7 positions matching TRBD1. This CDR3 spans 14 amino acids. V shed 4 bases and J 2 bases; nucleotides not matched to a gene: 5.

Ten or more counts support this clonotype. The chain couples TRBV4-1 to TRBJ1-5; D is ambiguous. The ends were cut back, 3 bases at V and 6 bases at J, with 9 bases in the middle. The CDR3 is 13 amino acids. Germline CDR1 reads MGHRA; CDR2 reads YSYEKL. For the CDR3, the DNA is TGCGCCAGCAGCCAGGGAAGTTTTCAGCCCCAGCATTTT. It translates to CASSQGSFQPQHF.